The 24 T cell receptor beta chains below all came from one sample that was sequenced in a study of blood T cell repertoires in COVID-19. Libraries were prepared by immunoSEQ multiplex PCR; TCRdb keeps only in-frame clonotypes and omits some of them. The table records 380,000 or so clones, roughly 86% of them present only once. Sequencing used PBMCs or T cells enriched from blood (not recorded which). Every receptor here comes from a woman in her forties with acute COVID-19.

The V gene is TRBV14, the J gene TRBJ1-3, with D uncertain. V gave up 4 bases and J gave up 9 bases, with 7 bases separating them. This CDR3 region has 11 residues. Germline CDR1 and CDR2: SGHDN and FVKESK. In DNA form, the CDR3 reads TGTGCCAGCAGCCCCATCCCCACCATATATTTT. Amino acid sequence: CASSPIPTIYF.

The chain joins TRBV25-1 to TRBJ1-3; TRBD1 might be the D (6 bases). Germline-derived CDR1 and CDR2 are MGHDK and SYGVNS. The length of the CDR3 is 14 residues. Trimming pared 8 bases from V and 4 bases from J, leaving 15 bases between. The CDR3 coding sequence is TGTGCCAGCGGAGCGGGGGCGCGGGGAAACACCATATATTTT. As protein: CASGAGARGNTIYF.

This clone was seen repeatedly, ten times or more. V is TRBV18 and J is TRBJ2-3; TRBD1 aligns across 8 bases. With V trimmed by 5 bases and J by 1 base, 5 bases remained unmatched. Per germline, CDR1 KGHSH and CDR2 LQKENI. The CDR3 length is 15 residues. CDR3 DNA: TGTGCCAGCTCAGGTGACAGGGGTCGCACAGATACGCAGTATTTT. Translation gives CASSGDRGRTDTQYF.

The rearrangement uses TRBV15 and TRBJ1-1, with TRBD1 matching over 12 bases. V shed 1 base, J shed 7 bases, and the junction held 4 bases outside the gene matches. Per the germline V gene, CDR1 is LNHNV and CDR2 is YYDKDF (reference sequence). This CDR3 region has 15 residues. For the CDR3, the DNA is TGTGCCACCAGCAGAGGGGGACAGGGGGCTTTTGAAGCTTTCTTT. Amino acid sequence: CATSRGGQGAFEAFF.

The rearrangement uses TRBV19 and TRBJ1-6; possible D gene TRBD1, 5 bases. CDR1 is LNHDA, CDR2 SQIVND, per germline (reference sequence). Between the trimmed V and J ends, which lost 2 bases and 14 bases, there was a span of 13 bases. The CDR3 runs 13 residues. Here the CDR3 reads CASSIPQGLALHF. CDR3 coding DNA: TGTGCCAGTAGTATACCTCAGGGCTTGGCCCTCCACTTT.

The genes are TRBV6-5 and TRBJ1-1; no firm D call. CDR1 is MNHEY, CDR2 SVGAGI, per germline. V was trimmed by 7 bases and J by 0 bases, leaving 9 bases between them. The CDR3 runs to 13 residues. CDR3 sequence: CASNNGVNTEAFF. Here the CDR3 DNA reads TGTGCCAGCAATAACGGAGTGAACACTGAAGCTTTCTTT.

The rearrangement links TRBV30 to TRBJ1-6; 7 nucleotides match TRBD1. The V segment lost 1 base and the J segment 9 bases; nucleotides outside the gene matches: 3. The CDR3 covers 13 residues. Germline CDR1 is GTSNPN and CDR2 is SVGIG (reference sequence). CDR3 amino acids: CAWSGQGTSPLHF. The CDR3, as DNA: TGTGCCTGGAGTGGACAGGGCACTTCACCCCTCCACTTT.

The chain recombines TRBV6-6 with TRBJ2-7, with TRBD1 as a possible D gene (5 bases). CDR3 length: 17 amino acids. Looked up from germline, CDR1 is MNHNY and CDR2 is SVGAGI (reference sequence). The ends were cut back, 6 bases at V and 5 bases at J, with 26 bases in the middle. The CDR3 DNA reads TGTGCCAGCAGCCGACCGAGTAGAGACAGTTTGTCCCACGAGCAGTACTTC. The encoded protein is CASSRPSRDSLSHEQYF.

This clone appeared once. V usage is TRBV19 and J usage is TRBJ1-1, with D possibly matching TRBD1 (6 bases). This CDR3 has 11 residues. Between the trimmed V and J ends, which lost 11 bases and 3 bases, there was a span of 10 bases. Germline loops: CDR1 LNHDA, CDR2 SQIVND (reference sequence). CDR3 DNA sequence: TGTGCCGTAGGGGGTGACACTGAAGCTTTCTTT. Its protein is CAVGGDTEAFF.

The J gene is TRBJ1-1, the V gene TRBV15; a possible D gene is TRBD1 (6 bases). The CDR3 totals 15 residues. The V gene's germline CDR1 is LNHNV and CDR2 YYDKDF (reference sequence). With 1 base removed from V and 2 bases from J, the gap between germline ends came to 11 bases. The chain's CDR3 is CATSRVKGGNTEAFF. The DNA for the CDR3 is TGTGCCACCAGCAGAGTGAAAGGGGGTAACACTGAAGCTTTCTTT.

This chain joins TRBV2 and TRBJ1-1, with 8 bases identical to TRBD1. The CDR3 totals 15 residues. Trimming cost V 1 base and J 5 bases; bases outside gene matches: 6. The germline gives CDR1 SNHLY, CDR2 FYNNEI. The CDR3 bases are TGTGCCAGCAGTGAAGGTGCAGGGGGCGCGACTGAAGCTTTCTTT. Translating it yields CASSEGAGGATEAFF.

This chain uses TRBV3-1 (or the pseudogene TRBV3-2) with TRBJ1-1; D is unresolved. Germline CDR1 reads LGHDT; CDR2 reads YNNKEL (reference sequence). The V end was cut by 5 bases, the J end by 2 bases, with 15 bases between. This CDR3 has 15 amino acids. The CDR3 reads CASSSLGLGNTEAFF. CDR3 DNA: TGTGCCAGCAGCTCGCTCGGACTCGGAAACACTGAAGCTTTCTTT.

CDR3 in DNA: TGTGCCAGCACCGACCGGAGAAACACTGAAGCTTTCTTT. This codes for CASTDRRNTEAFF. The chain combines TRBV6-5 with TRBJ1-1; D is ambiguous. Germline V CDR1 and CDR2: MNHEY, SVGAGI. CDR3 length equals 13 residues. V shed 7 bases and J shed 2 bases, with 11 bases lying between them.

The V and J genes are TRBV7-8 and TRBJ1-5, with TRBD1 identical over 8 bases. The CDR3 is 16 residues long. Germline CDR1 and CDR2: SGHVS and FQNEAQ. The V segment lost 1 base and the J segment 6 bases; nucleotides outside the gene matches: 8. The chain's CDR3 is CASSLEVRGPSQPQHF. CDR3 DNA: TGTGCCAGCAGCTTAGAAGTCAGGGGGCCCAGTCAGCCCCAGCATTTT.

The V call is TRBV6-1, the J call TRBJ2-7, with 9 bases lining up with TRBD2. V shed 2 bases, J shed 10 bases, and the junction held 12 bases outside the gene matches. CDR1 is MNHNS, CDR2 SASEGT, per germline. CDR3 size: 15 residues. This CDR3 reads CASSERSGGRLRQYF. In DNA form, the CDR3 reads TGTGCCAGCAGTGAACGTAGCGGGGGCCGCTTGAGACAGTACTTC.

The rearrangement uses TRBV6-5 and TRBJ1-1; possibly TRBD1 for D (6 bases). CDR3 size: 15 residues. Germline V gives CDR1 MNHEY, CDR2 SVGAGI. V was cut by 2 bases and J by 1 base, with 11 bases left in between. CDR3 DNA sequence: TGTGCCAGCAGTTACGGGGGCACAGGGAACACTGAAGCTTTCTTT. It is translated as CASSYGGTGNTEAFF.

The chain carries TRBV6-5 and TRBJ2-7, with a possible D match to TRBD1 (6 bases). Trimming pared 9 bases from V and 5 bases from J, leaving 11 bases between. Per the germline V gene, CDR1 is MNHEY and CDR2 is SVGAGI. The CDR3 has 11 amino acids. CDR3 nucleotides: TGTGCCAGTTCACAGGGCGACGAGCAGTACTTC. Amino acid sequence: CASSQGDEQYF.

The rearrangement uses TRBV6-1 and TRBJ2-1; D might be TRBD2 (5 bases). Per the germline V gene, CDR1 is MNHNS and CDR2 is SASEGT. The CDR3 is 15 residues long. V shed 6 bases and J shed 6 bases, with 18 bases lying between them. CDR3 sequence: CASRIGGGPRNEQFF. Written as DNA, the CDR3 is TGTGCCAGCAGAATCGGCGGCGGGCCCCGCAATGAGCAGTTCTTC.

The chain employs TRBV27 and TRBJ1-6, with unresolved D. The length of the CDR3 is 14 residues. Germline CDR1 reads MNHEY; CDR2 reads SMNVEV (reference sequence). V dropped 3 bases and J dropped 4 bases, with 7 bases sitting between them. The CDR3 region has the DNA TGTGCCAGCAGTTTTTCTGTGTATAATTCACCCCTCCACTTT. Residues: CASSFSVYNSPLHF.

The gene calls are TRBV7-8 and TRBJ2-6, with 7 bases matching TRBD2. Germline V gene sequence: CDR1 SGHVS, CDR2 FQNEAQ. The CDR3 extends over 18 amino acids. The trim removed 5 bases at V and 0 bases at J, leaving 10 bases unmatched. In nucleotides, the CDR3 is TGTGCCAGCAGCCCTGAGGGCGGGGGAAACTCTGGGGCCAACGTCCTGACTTTC. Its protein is CASSPEGGGNSGANVLTF. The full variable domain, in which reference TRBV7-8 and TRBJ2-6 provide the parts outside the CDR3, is GAGVSQSPRYKVAKRGQDVALRCDPISGHVSLFWYQQALGQGPEFLTYFQNEAQLDKSGLPSDRFFAERPEGSVSTLKIQRTQQEDSAVYLCASSPEGGGNSGANVLTFGAGSRLTVL.

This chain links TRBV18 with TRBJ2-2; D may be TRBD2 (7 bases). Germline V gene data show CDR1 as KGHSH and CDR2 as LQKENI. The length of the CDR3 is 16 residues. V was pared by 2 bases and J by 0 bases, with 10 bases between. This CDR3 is CASSPTGGANTGELFF. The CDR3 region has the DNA TGTGCCAGCTCACCAACGGGGGGCGCGAACACCGGGGAGCTGTTTTTT. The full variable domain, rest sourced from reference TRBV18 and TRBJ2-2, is NAGVMQNPRHLVRRRGQEARLRCSPMKGHSHVYWYRQLPEEGLKFMVYLQKENIIDESGMPKERFSAEFPKEGPSILRIQQVVRGDSAAYFCASSPTGGANTGELFFGEGSRLTVL.

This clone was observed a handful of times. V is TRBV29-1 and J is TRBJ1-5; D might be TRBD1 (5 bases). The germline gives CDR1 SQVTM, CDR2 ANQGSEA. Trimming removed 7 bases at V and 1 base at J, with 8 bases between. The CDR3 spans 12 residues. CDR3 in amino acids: CSGGDSNQPQHF. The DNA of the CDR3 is TGCAGCGGCGGGGACAGCAATCAGCCCCAGCATTTT.

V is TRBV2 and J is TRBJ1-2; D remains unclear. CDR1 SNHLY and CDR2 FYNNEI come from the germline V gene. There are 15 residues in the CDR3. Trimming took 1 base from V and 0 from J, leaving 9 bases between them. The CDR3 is CASSEVRPTNYGYTF. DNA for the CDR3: TGTGCCAGCAGTGAAGTCCGTCCTACTAACTATGGCTACACCTTC.

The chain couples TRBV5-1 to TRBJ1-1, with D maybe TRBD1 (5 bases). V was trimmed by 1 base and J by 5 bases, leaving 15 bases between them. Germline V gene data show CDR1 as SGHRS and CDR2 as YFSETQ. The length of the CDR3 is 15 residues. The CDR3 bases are TGCGCCAGCAGCTTGACAAGGGGCCTGGGGACTGAAGCTTTCTTT. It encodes CASSLTRGLGTEAFF.